This entry lists 10 T cell receptor beta chains sequenced from one sample in a study of control samples from healthy donors and cancer patients. Measured with immunoSEQ multiplex PCR; TCRdb has only the in-frame clones, and not every one. This table holds approximately 50,000 clones, 90% to 95% found once. Sequencing input: blood. All receptors come from a man between 25 and 39 years old in good health.

CDR3 DNA sequence: TGTGCCAGTAGATCGCTTAGGGAAAATCAGCCCCAGCATTTT. Translated, it gives CASRSLRENQPQHF. V is TRBV19 and J is TRBJ1-5; the D is unclear. This CDR3 contains 14 residues. V was trimmed by 6 bases and J by 4 bases, leaving 13 bases between them. The germline V gene has CDR1 LNHDA and CDR2 SQIVND (reference sequence).

The chain combines TRBV5-6 with TRBJ2-6; 8 nucleotides agree with TRBD1. This CDR3 region has 16 residues. The germline gives CDR1 SGHDT, CDR2 YYEEEE. The V segment lost 4 bases and the J segment 2 bases; nucleotides outside the gene matches: 5. The CDR3 sequence is CASSRTGPTGANVLTF. The CDR3 DNA follows: TGTGCCAGCAGCCGGACAGGGCCGACTGGGGCCAACGTCCTGACTTTC.

This chain links TRBV7-8 with TRBJ1-5; D is unresolved. Trimming stripped 2 bases from V and 0 bases from J, with 11 bases between. The CDR3 has 16 residues. Per germline, CDR1 SGHVS and CDR2 FQNEAQ. The CDR3 DNA follows: TGTGCCAGCAGCTTAACGAGGACGTATAGCAATCAGCCCCAGCATTTT. Protein sequence: CASSLTRTYSNQPQHF.

The chain joins TRBV5-6 to TRBJ2-5; 8 bases align to TRBD2. Per germline, CDR1 SGHDT and CDR2 YYEEEE. The CDR3 has 15 residues. With 1 base clipped from V and 5 bases from J, the junction kept 7 bases outside the gene matches. The DNA for the CDR3 is TGTGCCAGCAGCTTGAGAGCGGGAGTGCGGGAGACCCAGTACTTC. This sequence encodes CASSLRAGVRETQYF.

The chain couples TRBV25-1 to TRBJ2-1; 8 nucleotides agree with TRBD2. With 7 bases clipped from V and 4 bases from J, the junction kept 9 bases outside the gene matches. The length of the CDR3 is 15 residues. Germline V lookup: CDR1 MGHDK, CDR2 SYGVNS. CDR3 region: CASTPRGLGYNEQFF. Here the CDR3 DNA reads TGTGCCAGCACACCTAGGGGACTAGGGTACAATGAGCAGTTCTTC.

The rearrangement links TRBV6-2 or TRBV6-3 to TRBJ1-3, with 7 nucleotides matching TRBD1. Germline CDR1 and CDR2: MNHEY and SVGEGT. V shed 6 bases, J shed 0 bases, and the junction held 2 bases outside the gene matches. The CDR3 spans 14 residues. The CDR3 bases are TGTGCCAGCAGCTGGGACAGCTCTGGAAACACCATATATTTT. Protein: CASSWDSSGNTIYF.

This clone appeared a single time. The chain recombines TRBV7-6 with TRBJ2-2; 8 nucleotides match TRBD1. J gave up 4 bases and V 5 bases, and 9 bases lay outside the gene matches. Germline CDR1 is SGHVS and CDR2 is FNYEAQ. The CDR3 spans 16 residues. The CDR3 DNA is TGTGCCAGCAGCCCCCGGACAGGGCAGGGCACCGGGGAGCTGTTTTTT. This translates into CASSPRTGQGTGELFF.

The rearrangement uses TRBV7-3 and TRBJ2-1; possibly TRBD1 for D (5 bases). Trimming cost V 6 bases and J 0 bases, with 12 bases left between them. CDR3 size: 15 residues. CDR1 and CDR2 (germline): SGHTA, FQGTGA. This CDR3 reads CASSPGPSSYNEQFF. The CDR3 DNA is TGTGCCAGCAGTCCAGGGCCTAGCTCCTACAATGAGCAGTTCTTC.

CDR3 DNA sequence: TGTGCCAGTAGTCCCGGGACAGGGATCGGGGAGCTGTTTTTT. Its protein is CASSPGTGIGELFF. The chain combines TRBV19 with TRBJ2-2; 9 positions match TRBD1. V was clipped by 5 bases and J by 7 bases; unmatched bases: 5. CDR1 and CDR2 from the germline V gene are LNHDA and SQIVND (reference sequence). The CDR3 totals 14 residues.

J is TRBJ2-5 and V is TRBV28; 11 positions agree with TRBD1. Trimming removed 4 bases from V and 5 bases from J; junction bases left unmatched: 6. Germline V gene data show CDR1 as MDHEN and CDR2 as SYDVKM. The CDR3 is 15 residues long. CDR3 sequence: CASSSPGTGGETQYF. Here the CDR3 DNA reads TGTGCCAGCAGTTCCCCCGGGACAGGGGGGGAGACCCAGTACTTC.